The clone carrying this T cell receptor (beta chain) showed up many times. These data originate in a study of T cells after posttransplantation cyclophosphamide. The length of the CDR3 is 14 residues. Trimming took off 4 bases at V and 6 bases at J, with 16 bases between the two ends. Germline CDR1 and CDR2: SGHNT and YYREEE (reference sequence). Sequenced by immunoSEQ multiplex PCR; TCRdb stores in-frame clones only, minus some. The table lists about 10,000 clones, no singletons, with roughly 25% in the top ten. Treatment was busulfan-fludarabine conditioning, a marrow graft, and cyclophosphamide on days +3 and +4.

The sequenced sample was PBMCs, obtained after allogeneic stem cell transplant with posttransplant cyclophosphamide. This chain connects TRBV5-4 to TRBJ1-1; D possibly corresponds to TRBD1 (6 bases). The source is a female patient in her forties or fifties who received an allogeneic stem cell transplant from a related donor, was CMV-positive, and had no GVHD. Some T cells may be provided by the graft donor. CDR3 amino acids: CASSALRQASEAFF. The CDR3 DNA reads TGTGCCAGCAGCGCCCTTCGACAGGCCTCTGAAGCTTTCTTT.